This T cell receptor beta chain emerged from a study of blood T cell repertoires in COVID-19 (dated by TCRdb to 2018 to 2021). Notes on the research overall: The collaborator samples originated in the United States, Italy and Spain and spanned the acute and convalescent phases of COVID-19. The repertoires were made available in a free public database intended to serve as a resource for research on the immune response to SARS-CoV-2. HLA class I and class II types, where available, came from metadata supplied by the sample provider rather than from assay-based typing. Samples came from the ongoing ImmuneRACE study (first 160 participants) plus 1,254 subjects from 6 global collaborators. Nearly every sample came with metadata listing a de-identified subject ID, COVID-19 status, age in years and sex. Deeply sampled blood TCRbeta repertoires from subjects exposed to, actively infected with, or recovered from COVID-19 were included in the dataset. The material from the prospective study consisted of cDNA or gDNA derived from T cells, B-cell-depleted T cells, or PBMCs. Points the paper makes about the study in general: The quantity of clinical and demographic metadata differed by source and by participant and was supplied without curation.

On this clone itself: No cognate antigen has been identified for it. Within one base of it there is no much larger clone, and no base qualities were kept.

Whole blood was collected in K2EDTA tubes by collaborating institutions according to the institutions' own protocols. Collaborator samples were shipped for TCRbeta analysis as frozen whole blood, isolated PBMCs, or DNA extracted from either sample type. Reading the germline V gene gives CDR1 KGHSH and CDR2 LQKENI. CDR3 length: 14 amino acids, cysteine to phenylalanine. The only DNA kept is the CDR3, 42 bases in frame from the first base. V is reduced by 10 bases and J by 3 bases, leaving a spacing of 13 bases between them. TCRbeta CDR3 regions were amplified from genomic DNA by means of the immunoSEQ Assay, a bias-controlled multiplex PCR. The original methods were these. The number of nucleated cells in each sample was estimated from the amplification of reference gene primers within the assay. To quantify the absolute abundance of each unique TCRbeta CDR3 rearrangement, sequence reads were collapsed and filtered. For each sample, productive Simpson clonality was calculated as the square root of Simpson's diversity index across productive rearrangements. TCRdb retrieved this table from immuneACCESS and kept in-frame rearrangements only. Not all clones are present; in checked studies, unresolved V genes account for under half, and no reason is known for the remainder. The V and J calls and clone size come from that table; D and trimming were worked out from the DNA. This sample comprises approximately 80,000 clones, 78% of them detected only once. The ten largest clonotypes hold approximately 15% of the sample.

This clonotype was obtained from a human donor in a cohort sampled during active COVID-19. The sample was peripheral blood. Recombination joined TRBV18 with TRBJ2-6; TRBD2 is a weak D gene call, 6 bases matching. The CDR3 amino acid sequence is: CAIPSGVGANVLTF. The sequenced DNA is TGTGCCATCCCGTCGGGGGTTGGGGCCAACGTCCTGACTTTC.